This T cell receptor (beta chain) was captured in a study of cytomegalovirus exposure and HLA in healthy donors. General observations from the study: TCR association rates varied by HLA locus in a later analysis, with DRB1 highest and HLA-C lowest. The study carried out a later analysis of TCR beta sequences. It associated approximately 17,000 of them with specific HLA alleles at a false discovery rate of 0.05. The study put 150 or so TCR beta chains on its list as cytomegalovirus-associated. A later analysis appeared to link common viral pathogens to several of the most significant clusters.

A word on this clone: The antigen is not known.

In the PCR, 60 Vbeta and 13 Jbeta primers were used. Assay used: immunoSEQ multiplex PCR; TCRdb lists only in-frame clones, some missing. The sample has some 210,000 clones; around 73% are singletons. The specimen sequenced was PBMCs. The source is a male donor in good health and CMV-seronegative.

This CDR3 is CASSRTGGQETQYF. The DNA for the CDR3 is TGCGCCAGCAGCCGGACAGGGGGCCAGGAGACCCAGTACTTC. V and J are TRBV5-1 and TRBJ2-5; 11 positions agree with TRBD1. The CDR3 has 14 amino acids. Germline trimming cut 4 bases from V and 5 bases from J; bases unmatched to any gene: 4. From germline, CDR1 is SGHRS and CDR2 YFSETQ.